These 32 T cell receptor beta chains were sequenced from one sample in a study of OX40 agonist ivuxolimab in advanced cancers. The data were produced by immunoSEQ multiplex PCR, yet TCRdb's version contains in-frame clones alone and is incomplete. Among around 76,000 clones listed, 78% were seen once. This specimen consisted of CD4+ or CD8+ T cells sorted from blood, obtained in a trial of the OX40 agonist ivuxolimab. The source of these receptors is an adult with an advanced solid tumor such as melanoma, head and neck, liver or kidney cancer.

The rearrangement joins TRBV25-1 to TRBJ2-2; either TRBD1 or TRBD2 may fit D (5 bases each). The germline gives CDR1 MGHDK, CDR2 SYGVNS. This CDR3 has 15 amino acids. Between the trimmed V and J ends, which lost 4 bases and 5 bases, there was a span of 14 bases. CDR3 protein: CASSAPGPRTGELFF. The CDR3 DNA sequence: TGTGCCAGCAGTGCTCCGGGACCAAGGACCGGGGAGCTGTTTTTT.

The chain couples TRBV6-5 to TRBJ2-7, with 8 bases identical to TRBD2. This CDR3 has 14 residues. Losses at the gene ends were 6 bases for V and 4 bases for J; bases not matched to a gene: 8. Germline loops: CDR1 MNHEY, CDR2 SVGAGI. The CDR3, as DNA: TGTGCCAGCAGACGAAGCGGGAGTATGTACGAGCAGTACTTC. It translates to CASRRSGSMYEQYF.

The gene calls are TRBV30 and TRBJ1-4; the match to TRBD1 covers 7 bases. The trim removed 3 bases at V and 4 bases at J, leaving 5 bases unmatched. The CDR3 runs 14 residues. The germline V gene encodes CDR1 GTSNPN and CDR2 SVGIG (reference sequence). The CDR3 nucleotides read TGTGCCTGGAGCAGACAGGGTCTTAATGAAAAACTGTTTTTT. Its translation: CAWSRQGLNEKLFF. Together with reference TRBV30 and TRBJ1-4, the CDR3 gives the full variable domain: SQTIHQWPATLVQPVGSPLSLECTVEGTSNPNLYWYRQAAGRGLQLLFYSVGIGQISSEVPQNLSASRPQDRQFILSSKKLLLSDSGFYLCAWSRQGLNEKLFFGSGTQLSVL.

This clone occurred a few times. The rearrangement joins TRBV18 to TRBJ1-5; possibly TRBD1 for D (5 bases). Germline V gives CDR1 KGHSH, CDR2 LQKENI. V was shortened by 2 bases and J by 2 bases, with 10 bases between the two germline ends. CDR3 length: 15 amino acids. The CDR3 loop reads CASSPSSRGNQPQHF. The CDR3 DNA reads TGTGCCAGCTCACCAAGTTCCAGGGGCAATCAGCCCCAGCATTTT.

This clone was counted between two and nine times. This chain links TRBV19 with TRBJ2-7; D call uncertain. V was clipped by 5 bases and J by 2 bases, with 16 bases between them. The CDR3 is made up of 15 amino acids. Germline V gene sequence: CDR1 LNHDA, CDR2 SQIVND (reference sequence). The CDR3 here is CASSPFISSAYEQYF. CDR3 DNA sequence: TGTGCCAGTAGTCCTTTTATCAGTTCGGCCTACGAGCAGTACTTC.

Only one count was recorded for this clone. No conserved phenylalanine or tryptophan ends this CDR3, so it is likely a read error. The CDR3 protein is CASSPGRAVLSEQYL. CDR3 DNA: TGCGCCAGCAGTCCTGGACGGGCGGTGTTGAGCGAGCAGTACCTC. The chain joins TRBV5-1 to TRBJ2-7; unclear D gene. Trimming took off 5 bases at V and 6 bases at J, with 21 bases between the two ends. There are 15 residues in the CDR3. In germline, CDR1 is SGHRS, CDR2 YFSETQ.

The chain joins TRBV6-5 to TRBJ1-2, with D hard to call. Germline V gene data show CDR1 as MNHEY and CDR2 as SVGAGI. The CDR3 covers 13 residues. The ends were cut back, 6 bases at V and 5 bases at J, with 13 bases in the middle. CDR3 in DNA: TGTGCCAGCAGAGGAGGGTGGACTTATGGCTACACCTTC. This translates into CASRGGWTYGYTF.

This clone was seen only a few times. The chain links TRBV5-4 to TRBJ2-5, with D maybe TRBD1 (5 bases). The V and J ends lost 4 bases and 2 bases respectively, with 18 bases between them. This CDR3 contains 16 residues. CDR1 and CDR2 from the germline V gene are SGHNT and YYREEE (reference sequence). The DNA for the CDR3 is TGTGCCAGCAGCACCCCGTATCGACAGCCACAAGAGACCCAGTACTTC. It specifies CASSTPYRQPQETQYF. Based on the CDR3 plus reference TRBV5-4 and TRBJ2-5, the full variable domain is ETGVTQSPTHLIKTRGQQVTLRCSSQSGHNTVSWYQQALGQGPQFIFQYYREEENGRGNFPPRFSGLQFPNYSSELNVNALELDDSALYLCASSTPYRQPQETQYFGPGTRLLVL.

V gene TRBV6-1 combines with J gene TRBJ2-7; tentatively, D is TRBD2 (6 bases). The V and J ends lost 10 bases and 2 bases respectively, with 18 bases between them. CDR3 length equals 14 residues. The germline V gene has CDR1 MNHNS and CDR2 SASEGT. The CDR3 loop reads CATTTGTGAYEQYF. The CDR3 DNA follows: TGTGCCACCACTACCGGGACTGGGGCCTACGAGCAGTACTTC.

The J gene is TRBJ1-4, the V gene TRBV19, with 11 nucleotides matching TRBD1. Trimming removed 5 bases from V and 8 bases from J; junction bases left unmatched: 10. CDR1 LNHDA and CDR2 SQIVND come from the germline V gene (reference sequence). This CDR3 comprises 16 residues. CDR3 sequence (DNA): TGTGCCAGTAGTCCATCCGGGACAGGGGGTAGAGAAAAACTGTTTTTT. Translation: CASSPSGTGGREKLFF.

The CDR3 region is CASSPVRSGGTEAFF. The CDR3 DNA reads TGTGCCAGCTCACCAGTTAGATCAGGCGGCACTGAAGCTTTCTTT. The chain links TRBV18 to TRBJ1-1; the D is unclear. In germline, CDR1 is KGHSH, CDR2 LQKENI. Trimming stripped 2 bases from V and 4 bases from J, with 14 bases between. CDR3 size: 15 residues.

The chain combines TRBV28 with TRBJ2-7; 10 bases are shared with TRBD2. The CDR3 runs to 15 residues. V shed 4 bases, J shed 3 bases, and the junction held 6 bases outside the gene matches. Germline V gene lookup returns CDR1 MDHEN and CDR2 SYDVKM. CDR3 protein: CASSSEREGGYEQYF. The CDR3 DNA sequence: TGTGCCAGCAGTTCGGAGCGGGAGGGGGGCTACGAGCAGTACTTC.

The count of this clone is one. This chain joins TRBV14 and TRBJ2-5; D gene ambiguous. The CDR3 loop spans 13 amino acids. Germline assignment: CDR1 SGHDN and CDR2 FVKESK. The ends were cut back, 1 base at V and 1 base at J, with 4 bases in the middle. CDR3 loop: CASSQGLQETQYF. CDR3 sequence (DNA): TGTGCCAGCAGCCAAGGTCTCCAAGAGACCCAGTACTTC.

The chain employs TRBV28 and TRBJ1-4; the D gene is possibly TRBD1 (5 bases). Germline values: CDR1 MDHEN, CDR2 SYDVKM. This CDR3 region has 15 residues. V gave up 6 bases and J gave up 7 bases, with 18 bases separating them. In DNA form, the CDR3 reads TGTGCCAGCAGCGCGATAAAGGGGAGAGGTGAAAAACTGTTTTTT. Protein product: CASSAIKGRGEKLFF.

The rearrangement joins TRBV5-6 to TRBJ2-7; 10 bases are a match to TRBD1. The CDR3 contains 17 residues. Germline V gene sequence: CDR1 SGHDT, CDR2 YYEEEE. The J segment lost 3 bases and the V segment lost 2 bases, leaving 11 bases of the junction unmatched. In DNA, the CDR3 is TGTGCCAGCAGCTTAACCATTGACAGGGGGCCCCTCTACGAGCAGTACTTC. This sequence encodes CASSLTIDRGPLYEQYF.

This sequence joins TRBV11-3 and TRBJ2-1; no definite D call. The CDR3 loop spans 13 amino acids. CDR1 is SGHNT and CDR2 is YENEEA in the germline V gene. Trimming removed 5 bases at V and 12 bases at J, with 17 bases between. The CDR3 nucleotides read TGTGCCAGCAGCGGGCGGACCCCAAGTTGGCAGTTCTTC. This gives the protein CASSGRTPSWQFF.

This clone was detected only once. V usage is TRBV12-5 and J usage is TRBJ2-2; TRBD2 is a possible D gene (5 bases). The CDR3 sequence is 14 residues long. Trimming pared 6 bases from V and 5 bases from J, leaving 13 bases between. CDR1 is LGHNT, CDR2 FRNRAP, per germline. In nucleotides, the CDR3 is TGTGCTAGTGGACAAACGGGAAGGACCGGGGAGCTGTTTTTT. Protein: CASGQTGRTGELFF.

The J gene is TRBJ1-3, the V gene TRBV5-4; D possibly corresponds to TRBD1 (5 bases). The CDR3 totals 15 residues. The germline CDR1 and CDR2 sequences are SGHNT and YYREEE (reference sequence). V was clipped by 1 base and J by 0 bases, with 8 bases between them. Here the CDR3 reads CASSLTGYSGNTIYF. The CDR3 bases are TGTGCCAGCAGCTTGACAGGCTACTCTGGAAACACCATATATTTT.

V gene TRBV5-6 combines with J gene TRBJ1-2; D gene uncertain. CDR1 and CDR2 from the germline V gene are SGHDT and YYEEEE. V lost 4 bases, J lost 3 bases, and 10 bases lay in between. This CDR3 spans 13 amino acids. The DNA of the CDR3 is TGTGCCAGCAGCGGAACGAATTACTATGGCTACACCTTC. Translated: CASSGTNYYGYTF. Using reference TRBV5-6 and TRBJ1-2 for the parts outside the CDR3, the full variable domain is DAGVTQSPTHLIKTRGQQVTLRCSPKSGHDTVSWYQQALGQGPQFIFQYYEEEERQRGNFPDRFSGHQFPNYSSELNVNALLLGDSALYLCASSGTNYYGYTFGSGTRLTVV.

The chain recombines TRBV7-9 with TRBJ2-1, with 9 bases that match TRBD2. J gave up 0 bases and V 5 bases, and 8 bases lay outside the gene matches. This CDR3 has 17 residues. The germline V gene has CDR1 SEHNR and CDR2 FQNEAQ (reference sequence). This CDR3 is CASSPGLAFSSYNEQFF. The CDR3 DNA follows: TGTGCCAGCAGCCCGGGACTAGCCTTCAGCTCCTACAATGAGCAGTTCTTC.

The chain combines TRBV9 with TRBJ2-5, with 12 bases aligning to TRBD2. CDR3 length equals 16 residues. The trim removed 3 bases at V and 0 bases at J, leaving 3 bases unmatched. Germline CDR1 SGDLS, CDR2 YYNGEE. The CDR3 bases are TGTGCCAGCAGCGCCCTAGCGGGGGGGAACCAAGAGACCCAGTACTTC. Translated: CASSALAGGNQETQYF. The full variable domain, its missing parts supplied by reference TRBV9 and TRBJ2-5, is DSGVTQTPKHLITATGQRVTLRCSPRSGDLSVYWYQQSLDQGLQFLIQYYNGEERAKGNILERFSAQQFPDLHSELNLSSLELGDSALYFCASSALAGGNQETQYFGPGTRLLVL.

The V gene is TRBV28, the J gene TRBJ1-2, with D maybe TRBD1 (6 bases). Trimming shortened V by 1 base and J by 4 bases, and 13 bases separated the two germline ends. Germline loops: CDR1 MDHEN, CDR2 SYDVKM. The length of the CDR3 is 15 residues. Here the CDR3 reads CASSLYQGFFYGYTF. Written as DNA, the CDR3 is TGTGCCAGCAGTTTATATCAGGGGTTTTTCTATGGCTACACCTTC.

This clone is labeled medium-sized. This chain uses TRBV7-8 with TRBJ1-5; D gene unclear. The CDR3 spans 17 residues. The V gene lost 5 bases and the J gene lost 8 bases, with 25 bases spanning the gap. CDR1 is SGHVS and CDR2 is FQNEAQ in the germline V gene. The CDR3 loop is CASSPSPFRSPREPQHF. The CDR3 bases are TGTGCCAGCAGCCCATCCCCGTTTCGTTCGCCTAGAGAGCCCCAGCATTTT.

The V gene is TRBV5-1, the J gene TRBJ2-3; weak D call: TRBD2 (6 bases). The CDR3 is made up of 14 amino acids. Trimming left V 6 bases short and J 5 bases short, with 16 bases between. Looked up from germline, CDR1 is SGHRS and CDR2 is YFSETQ. CDR3 sequence (DNA): TGCGCCAGCACTGCGGGGATGGGGAGAGATACGCAGTATTTT. Amino acids: CASTAGMGRDTQYF.

This sequence joins TRBV2 and TRBJ2-5, with 8 bases that match TRBD1. CDR1 SNHLY and CDR2 FYNNEI come from the germline V gene. The length of the CDR3 is 13 residues. The J segment lost 13 bases and the V segment lost 4 bases, leaving 11 bases of the junction unmatched. The CDR3 DNA sequence: TGTGCCAGCAGTGGGCAGGGGGCGCTTCTAACGTACTTC. Translation gives CASSGQGALLTYF.

The chain carries TRBV19 and TRBJ2-2; 7 bases align to TRBD1. The trim removed 3 bases at V and 0 bases at J, leaving 7 bases unmatched. Germline lookup yields CDR1 LNHDA and CDR2 SQIVND (reference sequence). The CDR3 consists of 17 residues. In DNA form, the CDR3 reads TGTGCCAGTAGTATTAGGGGGCCCGCCCCGAACACCGGGGAGCTGTTTTTT. Amino acid sequence: CASSIRGPAPNTGELFF.

The J gene is TRBJ2-3, the V gene TRBV6-5; D not certain. Germline CDR1 reads MNHEY; CDR2 reads SVGAGI. CDR3 size: 15 residues. Trimming removed 5 bases from V and 0 bases from J, with 12 bases in between. This chain's CDR3 is CASSRRPSSTDTQYF. The CDR3 nucleotides are TGTGCCAGCAGTCGCAGGCCTTCTAGCACAGATACGCAGTATTTT.

This clone was recorded many times. The chain is built from TRBV29-1 and TRBJ1-5, with D possibly being TRBD1 (5 bases). The germline V gene encodes CDR1 SQVTM and CDR2 ANQGSEA. Trimming cost V 4 bases and J 9 bases, with 13 bases left between them. There are 12 residues in the CDR3. In nucleotides, the CDR3 is TGCAGCGTTGGGGACGGTGCGGGGCCCCAGCATTTT. This encodes CSVGDGAGPQHF.

The chain recombines TRBV18 with TRBJ2-1; TRBD1 agrees at 9 bases. CDR3 length: 15 residues. Germline V gene data show CDR1 as KGHSH and CDR2 as LQKENI. J lost 4 bases, V lost 3 bases, and 4 bases had no gene match. This CDR3 reads CASSPGTGNYNEQFF. CDR3 coding DNA: TGTGCCAGCTCACCTGGGACAGGGAATTACAATGAGCAGTTCTTC.

This chain links TRBV5-1 with TRBJ2-2; D call uncertain. Between the trimmed V and J ends, which lost 4 bases and 3 bases, there was a span of 4 bases. Germline-derived CDR1 and CDR2 are SGHRS and YFSETQ. This CDR3 has 12 amino acids. Here the CDR3 reads CASSRYTGELFF. CDR3 coding DNA: TGCGCCAGCAGCCGGTACACCGGGGAGCTGTTTTTT. Full variable domain (remainder filled in from reference TRBV5-1 and TRBJ2-2): KAGVTQTPRYLIKTRGQQVTLSCSPISGHRSVSWYQQTPGQGLQFLFEYFSETQRNKGNFPGRFSGRQFSNSRSEMNVSTLELGDSALYLCASSRYTGELFFGEGSRLTVL.

The chain carries TRBV4-1 and TRBJ1-5; D not certain. Looked up from germline, CDR1 is MGHRA and CDR2 is YSYEKL. Trimming left V 2 bases short and J 5 bases short, with 25 bases between. CDR3 size: 19 residues. The CDR3 DNA is TGCGCCAGCAGCCAACCCGAACGAGAGGGTAGAAGAGTCTATCAGCCCCAGCATTTT. The encoded protein is CASSQPEREGRRVYQPQHF.

The V call is TRBV4-1, the J call TRBJ2-5; TRBD2 might be the D (6 bases). V was pared by 0 bases and J by 4 bases, with 12 bases between. Germline assignment: CDR1 MGHRA and CDR2 YSYEKL. CDR3 length equals 15 residues. CDR3 amino acids: CASSQDWRAPETQYF. The CDR3 coding sequence is TGCGCCAGCAGCCAAGATTGGAGGGCCCCAGAGACCCAGTACTTC.